The 8 T cell receptor beta chains presented below share a single source sample, sequenced in a study of vaccination and CD4 T cells after COVID-19. Cultured CD4+ T cells had their DNA profiled by the Oncomine TCR Beta short-read assay. TCRdb recomputed calls from the PCR reads with MiXCR, one row per CDR3 protein. Here the sample spans around 2,900 distinct CDR3 sequences, 75% to 90% being singletons. Specified treatment: approximately nine-day PBMC culture with coronavirus spike peptide pools or control peptides (ViraFEST assay). Their antigens are not known. Sequencing was performed on CD4+ T cells from blood, cultured in vitro. All receptors come from a human donor who had recovered from COVID-19.

The chain uses TRBV12-3 or TRBV12-4 and TRBJ1-1; TRBD1 might be the D (6 bases). Trimming took 6 bases from V and 3 from J, leaving 8 bases between them. The CDR3 spans 12 residues. The CDR3 reads CASRQGYTEAFF. CDR3 nucleotides: TGTGCCAGCAGGCAGGGGTACACTGAAGCTTTCTTT.

In its sample, this clonotype ranks as hyperexpanded. The chain carries TRBV20-1 and TRBJ1-5, with 7 positions matching TRBD1. CDR3 length equals 16 residues. In germline, CDR1 is DFQATT, CDR2 SNEGSKA (reference sequence). Trimming took 1 base from V and 0 from J; bases not matched to a gene: 6. CDR3 DNA: TGCAGTGCTAGAGTGGGACAGCCTTATAGCAATCAGCCCCAGCATTTT. It yields the protein CSARVGQPYSNQPQHF.

This clonotype is judged hyperexpanded. V and J are TRBV7-8 and TRBJ1-5, with unresolved D. Germline V gives CDR1 SGHVS, CDR2 FQNEAQ. The CDR3 contains 14 residues. Trimming removed 0 bases from V and 4 bases from J, with 7 bases in between. The CDR3 loop is CASSLAEGNQPQHF. CDR3 in DNA: TGTGCCAGCAGCTTAGCGGAGGGAAATCAGCCCCAGCATTTT. The variable domain in full, with the rest retrieved from reference TRBV7-8 and TRBJ1-5, is GAGVSQSPRYKVAKRGQDVALRCDPISGHVSLFWYQQALGQGPEFLTYFQNEAQLDKSGLPSDRFFAERPEGSVSTLKIQRTQQEDSAVYLCASSLAEGNQPQHFGDGTRLSIL.

The CDR3 DNA reads TGTGCCAGTAGTGTCTTGACAGGGGGCGCCGGGCAGCCCCAGCATTTT. This encodes CASSVLTGGAGQPQHF. The chain couples TRBV19 to TRBJ1-5, with TRBD1 matching over 10 bases. V shed 5 bases and J 7 bases; nucleotides not matched to a gene: 11. Germline CDR1 reads LNHDA; CDR2 reads SQIVND (reference sequence). The CDR3 covers 16 residues.

The V gene is TRBV30, the J gene TRBJ1-1; 8 positions agree with TRBD1. The germline V gene has CDR1 GTSNPN and CDR2 SVGIG (reference sequence). J lost 4 bases, V lost 8 bases, and 6 bases had no gene match. The CDR3 runs 12 residues. CDR3 amino acids: CATRTGTTEAFF. In nucleotides, the CDR3 is TGTGCCACCAGGACAGGGACCACTGAAGCTTTCTTT.

This rearrangement joins TRBV20-1 to TRBJ2-2, with 16 nucleotides matching TRBD2. Per germline, CDR1 DFQATT and CDR2 SNEGSKA (reference sequence). V lost 7 bases, J lost 7 bases, and 12 bases stayed unmatched. There are 17 residues in the CDR3. The CDR3 bases are TGCAGTGTCCAAGGGACTAGCGGGGGGGCCGGGATCGGGGAGCTGTTTTTT. Amino acids: CSVQGTSGGAGIGELFF.

This clonotype appeared a few times. The chain links TRBV20-1 to TRBJ1-5; tentatively, D is TRBD1 (6 bases). V was clipped by 6 bases and J by 1 base, with 22 bases between them. The CDR3 runs to 17 residues. Germline CDR1 is DFQATT and CDR2 is SNEGSKA (reference sequence). The CDR3 loop is CSASRGGDLSSNQPQHF. The CDR3 region has the DNA TGCAGTGCCTCTAGGGGGGGAGACCTATCCAGCAATCAGCCCCAGCATTTT.

The chain is built from TRBV6-1 and TRBJ1-6, with unresolved D. Germline CDR1 reads MNHNS; CDR2 reads SASEGT. The V end lost 11 bases, the J end lost 7 bases, and 12 bases lay between the germline ends. The CDR3 consists of 12 residues. CDR3 amino acids: CALSQTNSPLHF. CDR3 nucleotide sequence: TGTGCCCTATCACAGACCAATTCACCCCTCCACTTT.